These 16 T cell receptor beta chains originate from one sample sequenced in a study of T cell repertoires in cytomegalovirus infection. The antigens for these receptors are not known. TCRdb ran MiXCR on the reads and lists one entry per CDR3 protein. The table has more than 110,000 distinct CDR3 sequences, 30% to 40% seen once. Here the sequenced sample was CD8+ T cells from cultured PBMCs, taken from culture after CMV antigen stimulation. The source is a human donor in good health (CMV status not recorded). Some clones in this sample may be carry-over from other donors' samples.

The chain employs TRBV20-1 and TRBJ1-1; D gene unclear. CDR1 and CDR2 from the germline V gene are DFQATT and SNEGSKA (reference sequence). V lost 0 bases and J lost 2, with 7 bases in between. The CDR3 sequence is 13 residues long. The CDR3 DNA is TGCAGTGCTAGAGATGGGGTAAACACTGAAGCTTTCTTT. Translation: CSARDGVNTEAFF.

The CDR3 DNA reads TGTGCCAGCAGTTTACAGGGTGGAGAGACCCAGTACTTC. Translation gives CASSLQGGETQYF. The V gene is TRBV12-3 or TRBV12-4, the J gene TRBJ2-5, with TRBD1 as a possible D gene (5 bases). Trimming removed 2 bases at V and 4 bases at J, with 8 bases between. The CDR3 is made up of 13 amino acids.

The genes are TRBV7-8 and TRBJ2-7; D is unresolved. V was clipped by 0 bases and J by 5 bases, with 20 bases between them. The CDR3 has 17 amino acids. Germline values: CDR1 SGHVS, CDR2 FQNEAQ. For the CDR3, the DNA is TGTGCCAGCAGCTTAGCGCTGGGCAGTTCCCCTTCTGACGAGCAGTACTTC. Encoded protein: CASSLALGSSPSDEQYF.

The chain employs TRBV27 and TRBJ1-1; 7 nucleotides match TRBD1. V lost 3 bases, J lost 0 bases, and 10 bases stayed unmatched. Germline CDR1 reads MNHEY; CDR2 reads SMNVEV (reference sequence). The CDR3 length is 17 residues. The CDR3 region has the DNA TGTGCCAGCAGTTTCCCCTGGGACAGATCCATGAACACTGAAGCTTTCTTT. It is translated as CASSFPWDRSMNTEAFF.

This clonotype has only a few counts. The J gene is TRBJ2-2, the V gene TRBV7-9; 9 bases match TRBD1. The V segment lost 5 bases and the J segment 5 bases; nucleotides outside the gene matches: 6. CDR3 size: 15 residues. Germline assignment: CDR1 SEHNR and CDR2 FQNEAQ (reference sequence). The CDR3 DNA is TGTGCCAGCAGCGGGGACAGGGAATGGACCGGGGAGCTGTTTTTT. The encoded protein is CASSGDREWTGELFF. The complete variable domain, with remaining parts taken from reference TRBV7-9 and TRBJ2-2, reads DTGVSQNPRHKITKRGQNVTFRCDPISEHNRLYWYRQTLGQGPEFLTYFQNEAQLEKSRLLSDRFSAERPKGSFSTLEIQRTEQGDSAMYLCASSGDREWTGELFFGEGSRLTVL.

This clonotype was picked up many times. The chain combines TRBV4-1 with TRBJ2-7, with TRBD1 matching over 9 bases. Trimming removed 5 bases from V and 4 bases from J; junction bases left unmatched: 9. CDR1 and CDR2 (germline): MGHRA, YSYEKL. The CDR3 has 15 residues. CDR3 in DNA: TGCGCCAGCAGCTACGCCGGGACAGGGACTTACGAGCAGTACTTC. Translation: CASSYAGTGTYEQYF.

The rearrangement links TRBV19 to TRBJ2-1; D gene uncertain. V lost 1 base and J 6 bases, leaving 10 bases between the germline ends. The CDR3 has 14 amino acids. Germline loops: CDR1 LNHDA, CDR2 SQIVND (reference sequence). The CDR3 nucleotides are TGTGCCAGTAGTATAGGGAACAGACTCAATGAGCAGTTCTTC. Protein sequence: CASSIGNRLNEQFF.

This clonotype has only a few counts. The chain uses TRBV28 and TRBJ2-1; D is unclear. V was cut by 6 bases and J by 5 bases, with 14 bases left in between. The length of the CDR3 is 14 residues. Germline CDR1 and CDR2: MDHEN and SYDVKM. CDR3: CASSLRIRDNEQFF. The CDR3 nucleotides are TGTGCCAGCAGCCTCAGGATTAGGGACAATGAGCAGTTCTTC.

Written as DNA, the CDR3 is TGTGCCAGCAGCTCATCTCGATACGAGCAGTACTTC. This encodes CASSSSRYEQYF. This chain connects TRBV7-9 to TRBJ2-7; D unclear. Germline V gene sequence: CDR1 SEHNR, CDR2 FQNEAQ (reference sequence). The CDR3 sequence is 12 residues long. V shed 4 bases and J shed 4 bases, with 8 bases lying between them.

The rearrangement uses TRBV7-2 and TRBJ1-1, with D possibly being TRBD1 (5 bases). The CDR3 consists of 14 residues. In germline, CDR1 is SGHTA, CDR2 FQGNSA. Trimming removed 0 bases from V and 6 bases from J, with 11 bases in between. The CDR3 here is CASSLAGLGAEAFF. CDR3 in DNA: TGTGCCAGCAGCTTAGCTGGGCTAGGGGCTGAAGCTTTCTTT.

The chain couples TRBV27 to TRBJ1-5; 7 positions match TRBD1. The CDR3 contains 14 residues. CDR1 is MNHEY and CDR2 is SMNVEV in the germline V gene (reference sequence). Trimming took 5 bases from V and 5 from J; bases not matched to a gene: 6. DNA of the CDR3: TGTGCCAGCAGTCCGAAGGGGGCGGATCAGCCCCAGCATTTT. This encodes CASSPKGADQPQHF.

J is TRBJ2-1 and V is TRBV27; 9 bases align to TRBD2. The trim removed 4 bases at V and 3 bases at J, leaving 4 bases unmatched. CDR1 and CDR2 from the germline V gene are MNHEY and SMNVEV (reference sequence). The CDR3 spans 15 residues. The CDR3 region is CASSSERGVYNEQFF. The CDR3 DNA is TGTGCCAGCAGTTCGGAGCGGGGGGTCTACAATGAGCAGTTCTTC.

J is TRBJ1-2 and V is TRBV9; D ambiguous. Germline V gene sequence: CDR1 SGDLS, CDR2 YYNGEE. Trimming shortened V by 3 bases and J by 4 bases, and 16 bases separated the two germline ends. The CDR3 length is 15 residues. The CDR3 DNA follows: TGTGCCAGCAGCGCATCCGATTTCCCAGGCTATGGCTACACCTTC. It specifies CASSASDFPGYGYTF.

This clonotype has only one observation. The chain combines TRBV12-3 or TRBV12-4 with TRBJ1-3; D gene ambiguous. The CDR3 runs 13 residues. V lost 7 bases and J lost 0, with 7 bases in between. The CDR3 sequence: CASTTPSGNTIYF. CDR3 sequence (DNA): TGTGCCAGCACAACCCCCTCTGGAAACACCATATATTTT.

The chain carries TRBV7-2 and TRBJ2-3; D is possibly TRBD1 (6 bases). CDR1 is SGHTA, CDR2 FQGNSA, per germline. The CDR3 covers 12 residues. Trimming stripped 4 bases from V and 7 bases from J, with 9 bases between. The CDR3 DNA reads as TGTGCCAGCAGCTACAGGGAATATACGCAGTATTTT. Its translation is CASSYREYTQYF.

The sample holds one count of this clonotype. The chain carries TRBV6-5 and TRBJ1-4; no clear D gene. This CDR3 has 15 residues. V lost 6 bases and J lost 6, with 17 bases in between. Germline CDR1 reads MNHEY; CDR2 reads SVGAGI. The CDR3 DNA is TGTGCCAGCAGCCCCTTGTCAGAGGGTGATGAAAAACTGTTTTTT. This gives the protein CASSPLSEGDEKLFF.